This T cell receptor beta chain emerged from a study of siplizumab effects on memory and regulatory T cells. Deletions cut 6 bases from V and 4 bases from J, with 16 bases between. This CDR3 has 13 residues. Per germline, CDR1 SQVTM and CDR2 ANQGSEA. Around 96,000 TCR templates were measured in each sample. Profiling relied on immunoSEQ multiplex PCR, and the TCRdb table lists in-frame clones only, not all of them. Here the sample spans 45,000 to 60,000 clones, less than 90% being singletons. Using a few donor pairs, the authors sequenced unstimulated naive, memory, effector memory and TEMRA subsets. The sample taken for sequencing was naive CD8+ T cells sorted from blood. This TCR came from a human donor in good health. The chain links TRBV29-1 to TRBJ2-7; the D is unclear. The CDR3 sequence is CSVQTRETYEQYF. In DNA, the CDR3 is TGCAGCGTGCAGACAAGAGAAACGTACGAGCAGTACTTC.